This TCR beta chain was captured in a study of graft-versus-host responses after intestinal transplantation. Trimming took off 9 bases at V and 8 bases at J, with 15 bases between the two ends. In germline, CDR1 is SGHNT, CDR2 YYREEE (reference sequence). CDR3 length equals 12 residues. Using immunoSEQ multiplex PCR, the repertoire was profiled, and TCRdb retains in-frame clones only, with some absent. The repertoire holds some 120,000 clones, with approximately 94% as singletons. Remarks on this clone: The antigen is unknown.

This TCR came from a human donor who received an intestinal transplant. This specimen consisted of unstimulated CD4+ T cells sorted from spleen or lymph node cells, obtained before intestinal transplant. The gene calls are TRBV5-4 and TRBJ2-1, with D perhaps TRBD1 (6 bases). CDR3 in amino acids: CAIRTVSYEQFF. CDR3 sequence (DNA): TGTGCCATAAGGACAGTTAGCTATGAGCAGTTCTTC. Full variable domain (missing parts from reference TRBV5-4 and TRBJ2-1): ETGVTQSPTHLIKTRGQQVTLRCSSQSGHNTVSWYQQALGQGPQFIFQYYREEENGRGNFPPRFSGLQFPNYSSELNVNALELDDSALYLCAIRTVSYEQFFGPGTRLTVL.